The present T cell receptor (beta chain) was sequenced within a study of cytomegalovirus exposure and HLA in healthy donors. Study-level information: Earlier sequencing of 200 million or so T cells yielded around 120 million unique TCR beta sequences.

Note on this clone: Antigen unknown. An end of the junction does not agree with germline; a read error may underlie this.

Study-level results: Cytomegalovirus association was listed for 164 TCR beta chains.

13 Jbeta primers and 60 Vbeta primers were used for the PCR. Measured with immunoSEQ multiplex PCR; TCRdb has only the in-frame clones, and not every one. The sample lists approximately 160,000 clones, about 70% occurring once. Donors likely had unrecorded immune exposures despite being nominally healthy when sampled. This receptor was obtained from a woman in her 40s in good health and CMV-seropositive. Sequenced input: PBMCs.

The CDR3 loop is CASSLARVNTEAFF. The CDR3 DNA sequence: TGTGCTAGCAGCTTAGCGAGGGTGAACACTGAAGCTTTCTTT. This chain uses TRBV7-7 with TRBJ1-1, with D unclear. Looked up from germline, CDR1 is SSHAT and CDR2 is FNYEAQ (reference sequence). There are 14 residues in the CDR3.